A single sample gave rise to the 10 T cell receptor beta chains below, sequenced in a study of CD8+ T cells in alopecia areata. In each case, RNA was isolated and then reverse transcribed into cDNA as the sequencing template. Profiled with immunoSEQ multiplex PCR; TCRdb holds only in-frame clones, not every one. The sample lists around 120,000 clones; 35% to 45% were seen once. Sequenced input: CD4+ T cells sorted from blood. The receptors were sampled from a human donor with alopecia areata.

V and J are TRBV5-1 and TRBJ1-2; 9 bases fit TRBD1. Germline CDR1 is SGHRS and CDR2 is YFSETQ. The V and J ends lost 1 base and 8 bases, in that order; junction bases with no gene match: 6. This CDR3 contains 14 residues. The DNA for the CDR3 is TGCGCCAGCAGCTTGTTCCGGACAGGGGACGGCTACACCTTC. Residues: CASSLFRTGDGYTF.

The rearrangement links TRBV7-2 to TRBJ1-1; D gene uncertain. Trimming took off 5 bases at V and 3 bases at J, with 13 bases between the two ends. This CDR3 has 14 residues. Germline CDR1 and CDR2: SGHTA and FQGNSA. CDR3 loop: CASSPRRGDTEAFF. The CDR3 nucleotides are TGTGCCAGCAGCCCCCGACGTGGGGACACTGAAGCTTTCTTT. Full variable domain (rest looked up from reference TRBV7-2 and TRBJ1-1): GAGVSQSPSNKVTEKGKDVELRCDPISGHTALYWYRQSLGQGLEFLIYFQGNSAPDKSGLPSDRFSAERTGGSVSTLTIQRTQQEDSAVYLCASSPRRGDTEAFFGQGTRLTVV.

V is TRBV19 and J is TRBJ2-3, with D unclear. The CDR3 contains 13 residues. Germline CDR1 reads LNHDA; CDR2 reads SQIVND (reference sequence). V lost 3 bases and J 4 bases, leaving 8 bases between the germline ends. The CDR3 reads CASSIAGADTQYF. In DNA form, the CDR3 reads TGTGCCAGTAGTATTGCTGGCGCAGATACGCAGTATTTT.

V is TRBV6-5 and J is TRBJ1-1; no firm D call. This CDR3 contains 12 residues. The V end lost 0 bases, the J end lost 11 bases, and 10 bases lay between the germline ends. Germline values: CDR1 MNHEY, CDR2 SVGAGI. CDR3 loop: CASSYSTSMAFF. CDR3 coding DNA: TGTGCCAGCAGTTACTCGACTTCGATGGCTTTCTTT.

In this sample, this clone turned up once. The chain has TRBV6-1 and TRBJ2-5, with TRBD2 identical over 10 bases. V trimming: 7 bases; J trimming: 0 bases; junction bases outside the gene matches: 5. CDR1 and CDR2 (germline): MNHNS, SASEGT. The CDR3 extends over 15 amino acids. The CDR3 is CASTGLAGDQETQYF. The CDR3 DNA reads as TGTGCCAGCACGGGGCTAGCGGGAGACCAAGAGACCCAGTACTTC.

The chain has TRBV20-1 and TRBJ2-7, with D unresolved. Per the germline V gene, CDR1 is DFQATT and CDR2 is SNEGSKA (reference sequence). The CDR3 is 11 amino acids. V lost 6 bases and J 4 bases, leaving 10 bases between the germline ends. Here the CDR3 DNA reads TGCAGTGCCATGGACGCGTACGAGCAGTACTTC. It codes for CSAMDAYEQYF.

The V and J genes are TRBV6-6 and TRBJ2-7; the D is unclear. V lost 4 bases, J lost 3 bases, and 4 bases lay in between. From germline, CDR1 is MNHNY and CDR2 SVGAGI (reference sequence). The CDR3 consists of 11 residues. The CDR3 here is CASSFSYEQYF. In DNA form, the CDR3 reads TGTGCCAGCAGTTTCAGCTACGAGCAGTACTTC.

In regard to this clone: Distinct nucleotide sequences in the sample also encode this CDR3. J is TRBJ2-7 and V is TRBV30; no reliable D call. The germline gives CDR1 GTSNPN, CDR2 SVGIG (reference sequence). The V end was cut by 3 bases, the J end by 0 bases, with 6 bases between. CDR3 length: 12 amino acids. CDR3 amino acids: CAWSRTSYEQYF. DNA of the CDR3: TGTGCCTGGAGCAGGACCTCCTACGAGCAGTACTTC.

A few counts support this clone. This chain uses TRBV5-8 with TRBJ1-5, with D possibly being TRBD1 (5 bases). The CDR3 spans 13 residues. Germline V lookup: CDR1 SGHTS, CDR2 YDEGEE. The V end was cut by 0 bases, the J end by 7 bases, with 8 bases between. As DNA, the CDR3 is TGTGCCAGCAGCTTGGGGCAGGGACAGCCCCAGCATTTT. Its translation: CASSLGQGQPQHF.

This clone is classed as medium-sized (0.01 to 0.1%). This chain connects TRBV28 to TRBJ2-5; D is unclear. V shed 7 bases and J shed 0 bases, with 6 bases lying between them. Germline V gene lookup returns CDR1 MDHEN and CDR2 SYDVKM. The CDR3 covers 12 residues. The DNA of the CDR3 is TGTGCCAGCACAGCTTACCAAGAGACCCAGTACTTC. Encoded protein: CASTAYQETQYF.